This is a list of T cell receptor beta chains from one sample in a study of graft-versus-host responses after intestinal transplantation. Using immunoSEQ multiplex PCR, the repertoire was profiled, and TCRdb retains in-frame clones only, with some absent. This sample has 20,000 to 30,000 clones, with 83% found just once. Specimen: PBMCs, collected about 27 days after intestinal transplant. Receptors originate from a human patient who received an intestinal transplant, so some T cells may come from the graft donor. The CDR3 runs from the conserved cysteine through the conserved F or W. A D gene is named only where the DNA matches it firmly. Size tells how often a clone was seen (once, few, many) or the class of an expanded clone, and some rows leave it out.

cdr3_nt cdr3_aa d_call cdr3_length clone_size j_call v_call
TGTGCCAGTAGTATGGCAGATACGCAGTATTTT CASSMADTQYF . 11 . TRBJ2-3 TRBV19
TGTGCCATCAGTGGTCCGGGACTAGCGGGAGGGCCCCCTCGCCAAGAGACCCAGTACTTC CAISGPGLAGGPPRQETQYF TRBD2 20 . TRBJ2-5 TRBV10-3
TGTGCCAGCAGTATGGACAGGGGGAACTACGAGCAGTACTTC CASSMDRGNYEQYF TRBD1 14 . TRBJ2-7 TRBV6-5
TGTGCCAGCAGTCAGGGACTAGCGTTGTCCTACGAGCAGTACTTC CASSQGLALSYEQYF TRBD2 15 . TRBJ2-7 TRBV6-1
TGTGCCAGCAGTTCAGGACGGAACCCCTACGAGCAGTACTTC CASSSGRNPYEQYF . 14 few TRBJ2-7 TRBV28
TGCGCCAGCAGCCGGGACAGGGCCTTACAAGAGACCCAGTACTTC CASSRDRALQETQYF TRBD1 15 . TRBJ2-5 TRBV23-1
TGTGCCAGTAGTATTGTTAGGGGGGGAGAGACCCAGTACTTC CASSIVRGGETQYF . 14 once TRBJ2-5 TRBV19
TGTGCCAGCAGGGCTTGGGGCACCAGAAGGACTGAAGCTTTCTTT CASRAWGTRRTEAFF . 15 . TRBJ1-1 TRBV28
TGTGCCAGCAGCCCGGCCCTACCCCGGGTAAAGTCTAGCGAGCAGTACTTC CASSPALPRVKSSEQYF . 17 . TRBJ2-7 TRBV7-7
TGCGCCAGCAGCTTGAGAGTGTGGGAGGGTACGCAGTATTTT CASSLRVWEGTQYF TRBD2 14 . TRBJ2-3 TRBV5-1
TGTGCCAGCAGCCTCAGGACATCTGGAAACACCATATATTTT CASSLRTSGNTIYF . 14 . TRBJ1-3 TRBV5-8
TGTGCCAGCAGTTTATCTACTCGAGGGGGGACAGGGGCTACCTACGAGCAGTACTTC CASSLSTRGGTGATYEQYF TRBD1 19 . TRBJ2-7 TRBV27
TGTGCCAGCAGCTTGGAATTGGCGGGCGAGCAGTACTTC CASSLELAGEQYF . 13 . TRBJ2-7 TRBV5-4
TGTGCCAGCAGCTTAGGGACAGTCGACGAGCAGTACTTC CASSLGTVDEQYF . 13 . TRBJ2-7 TRBV11-1
TGTGCCAGCAGTGGGCCATTGGGACAGCTACTTGGAAATGAGCAGTTCTTC CASSGPLGQLLGNEQFF TRBD1 17 . TRBJ2-1 TRBV6-1
TGTGCCAGTTACCAGCGGGACGGGGGGAATGAGCAGTTCTTC CASYQRDGGNEQFF TRBD2 14 . TRBJ2-1 TRBV27
TGTGCCAGCAGCGGAGATGCCTATGGCTACACCTTC CASSGDAYGYTF . 12 . TRBJ1-2 TRBV6-5